These 27 T cell receptor beta chains share one sample of origin, sequenced in a study of blood T cell repertoires in COVID-19. Clones were sequenced by immunoSEQ multiplex PCR, and TCRdb holds only the in-frame ones, with some missing. The table includes about 170,000 clones, about four fifths detected once. The sample consisted of peripheral blood. The source is a woman at least 80 years old with active or convalescent COVID-19.

This clone showed up just a few times. The chain employs TRBV28 and TRBJ1-5; D is possibly TRBD1 (5 bases). This CDR3 contains 13 residues. Germline values: CDR1 MDHEN, CDR2 SYDVKM. V lost 2 bases and J lost 4, with 6 bases in between. The CDR3: CASSLGANQPQHF. The CDR3 bases are TGTGCCAGCAGTTTAGGGGCAAATCAGCCCCAGCATTTT.

The chain is built from TRBV19 and TRBJ2-2; 13 bases are shared with TRBD2. The CDR3 is 15 residues long. J lost 11 bases, V lost 7 bases, and 10 bases had no gene match. Germline V gives CDR1 LNHDA, CDR2 SQIVND (reference sequence). CDR3 coding DNA: TGTGCCAGTAAGGTCGGACTAGCGGGAGCAAGAGAGCTGTTTTTT. It codes for CASKVGLAGARELFF.

This clone was seen once. The chain couples TRBV19 to TRBJ2-7; a possible D gene is TRBD2 (6 bases). The germline V gene has CDR1 LNHDA and CDR2 SQIVND (reference sequence). V was trimmed by 5 bases and J by 4 bases, leaving 12 bases between them. The CDR3 has 13 residues. For the CDR3, the DNA is TGTGCCAGTAGTTACGGGAGACGTTACGAGCAGTACTTC. This encodes CASSYGRRYEQYF.

The rearrangement joins TRBV11-2 to TRBJ1-1; D remains ambiguous. The germline gives CDR1 SGHAT, CDR2 FQNNGV. Trimming removed 5 bases at V and 0 bases at J, with 7 bases between. The CDR3 runs to 13 residues. The CDR3: CASSPSVNTEAFF. CDR3 nucleotides: TGTGCCAGCAGCCCCAGTGTGAACACTGAAGCTTTCTTT.

The V and J genes are TRBV3-1 (or the pseudogene TRBV3-2) and TRBJ1-2; a possible D gene is TRBD1 (6 bases). The CDR3 extends over 13 amino acids. Germline CDR1 and CDR2: LGHDT and YNNKEL (reference sequence). V was shortened by 3 bases and J by 6 bases, with 11 bases between the two germline ends. The CDR3 region is CASSHHRENGYTF. CDR3 nucleotide sequence: TGTGCCAGCAGCCATCACAGGGAGAATGGCTACACCTTC.

This clone occurred once. The chain recombines TRBV7-8 with TRBJ2-5; D possibly corresponds to TRBD2 (7 bases). Germline V gives CDR1 SGHVS, CDR2 FQNEAQ. The CDR3 is made up of 18 amino acids. Trimming removed 1 base from V and 4 bases from J, with 22 bases in between. Here the CDR3 reads CASSLVGGGGPQGETQYF. For the CDR3, the DNA is TGTGCCAGCAGCTTAGTTGGTGGGGGGGGTCCACAGGGAGAGACCCAGTACTTC.

The chain has TRBV5-1 and TRBJ1-3, with a possible D match to TRBD1 (5 bases). Trimming left V 6 bases short and J 0 bases short, with 13 bases between. This CDR3 has 15 residues. Per germline, CDR1 SGHRS and CDR2 YFSETQ. CDR3 residues: CASTRTGLSGNTIYF. The CDR3 DNA sequence: TGCGCCAGCACCCGGACGGGACTCTCTGGAAACACCATATATTTT.

V usage is TRBV18 and J usage is TRBJ2-3; 11 bases match TRBD2. The V and J ends lost 3 bases and 1 base, in that order; junction bases with no gene match: 0. In germline, CDR1 is KGHSH, CDR2 LQKENI. There are 15 residues in the CDR3. The CDR3, as DNA: TGTGCCAGCTCACCGGGACTAGCGGGCACAGATACGCAGTATTTT. Protein product: CASSPGLAGTDTQYF.

This clone occurred a few times. The rearrangement uses TRBV9 and TRBJ1-4; D is uncertain. This CDR3 contains 15 residues. CDR1 SGDLS and CDR2 YYNGEE come from the germline V gene. V lost 4 bases to trimming and J lost 7 bases, with 17 bases between them. CDR3 in amino acids: CASSPRLNLGEKLFF. CDR3 nucleotides: TGTGCCAGCAGCCCCCGACTCAATCTCGGTGAAAAACTGTTTTTT.

The V and J genes are TRBV9 and TRBJ2-3; D unresolved. CDR1 and CDR2 from the germline V gene are SGDLS and YYNGEE. The CDR3 contains 13 residues. V lost 0 bases and J 6 bases, leaving 8 bases between the germline ends. The CDR3 nucleotides are TGTGCCAGCAGCGTAGCTCTCGAGGATACGCAGTATTTT. Translating it yields CASSVALEDTQYF.

A few counts support this clone. The chain employs TRBV28 and TRBJ2-7; maybe TRBD2 (6 bases). The CDR3 sequence is 15 residues long. V shed 7 bases and J shed 0 bases, with 16 bases lying between them. In germline, CDR1 is MDHEN, CDR2 SYDVKM. The chain's CDR3 is CASTLRAGSSYEQYF. As DNA, the CDR3 is TGTGCCAGCACCTTAAGAGCGGGCAGCTCCTACGAGCAGTACTTC.

The chain recombines TRBV9 with TRBJ1-2; unclear D gene. The CDR3 spans 15 residues. V lost 0 bases and J lost 2, with 11 bases in between. Germline values: CDR1 SGDLS, CDR2 YYNGEE. The CDR3 here is CASSVAIHTNYGYTF. The CDR3 DNA follows: TGTGCCAGCAGCGTAGCCATACATACGAACTATGGCTACACCTTC.

CDR3 nucleotides: TGCGCCAGCAGCCAAGCCCCCTCGGACTTGTCCGGAACAGATACGCAGTATTTT. Translating it yields CASSQAPSDLSGTDTQYF. The chain uses TRBV4-1 and TRBJ2-3, with a possible D match to TRBD2 (5 bases). The CDR3 loop spans 18 amino acids. Germline V gives CDR1 MGHRA, CDR2 YSYEKL. Trimming pared 1 base from V and 3 bases from J, leaving 20 bases between.

The rearrangement joins TRBV6-1 to TRBJ2-7, with TRBD1 as a possible D gene (5 bases). The germline V gene has CDR1 MNHNS and CDR2 SASEGT. The CDR3 is made up of 15 amino acids. V was cut by 3 bases and J by 2 bases, with 14 bases left in between. CDR3 DNA sequence: TGTGCCAGCAGTGAGCAGGGTTTTTTAGCCTACGAGCAGTACTTC. It specifies CASSEQGFLAYEQYF.

The genes are TRBV28 and TRBJ1-3; D possibly corresponds to TRBD1 (6 bases). Germline CDR1 MDHEN, CDR2 SYDVKM. The CDR3 is 14 residues long. V was cut by 6 bases and J by 6 bases, with 15 bases left in between. The CDR3 here is CASSKLQGLNTIYF. The CDR3 DNA reads as TGTGCCAGCAGCAAACTTCAGGGGTTAAACACCATATATTTT. The full variable domain, in which reference TRBV28 and TRBJ1-3 provide the parts outside the CDR3, is DVKVTQSSRYLVKRTGEKVFLECVQDMDHENMFWYRQDPGLGLRLIYFSYDVKMKEKGDIPEGYSVSREKKERFSLILESASTNQTSMYLCASSKLQGLNTIYFGEGSWLTVV.

This sequence joins TRBV6-1 and TRBJ2-3; 9 nucleotides line up with TRBD1. CDR1 and CDR2 (germline): MNHNS, SASEGT. V was pared by 0 bases and J by 4 bases, with 8 bases of the junction left unmatched. This CDR3 region has 17 residues. CDR3 DNA sequence: TGTGCCAGCAGTGAAGCTTTGGGGACAGGGTCCCCAGATACGCAGTATTTT. This encodes CASSEALGTGSPDTQYF.

The rearrangement links TRBV27 to TRBJ2-3; 8 bases are a match to TRBD1. Trimming at V came to 5 bases and at J to 7 bases, leaving 17 bases not matched to a gene. The CDR3 totals 17 residues. Per the germline V gene, CDR1 is MNHEY and CDR2 is SMNVEV (reference sequence). The CDR3 DNA reads TGTGCCAGCAGTCCCCTAACAGGGGGTGGACGGACAAATACGCAGTATTTT. Translation: CASSPLTGGGRTNTQYF.

The V call is TRBV19, the J call TRBJ1-1; 8 positions agree with TRBD1. Germline CDR1 is LNHDA and CDR2 is SQIVND (reference sequence). V shed 4 bases, J shed 3 bases, and the junction held 16 bases outside the gene matches. The CDR3 has 18 amino acids. The CDR3 nucleotides are TGTGCCAGTAGTAGAGGGGACAGGCGACTTCCAGGGGACACTGAAGCTTTCTTT. This encodes CASSRGDRRLPGDTEAFF.

The count of this clone is one. The chain uses TRBV7-2 and TRBJ2-5, with a weak D call TRBD1 (5 bases). CDR1 and CDR2 from the germline V gene are SGHTA and FQGNSA. The CDR3 has 15 amino acids. The germline V and J ends were trimmed by 1 base and 1 base, with 10 bases remaining between them. This chain's CDR3 is CASSLERGSQETQYF. The DNA for the CDR3 is TGTGCCAGCAGCTTAGAAAGGGGATCCCAAGAGACCCAGTACTTC.

The CDR3 bases are TGTGCCAGCAGCGAGCGGCCGTCTAGCGGGAGGGGGAGCTACGAGCAGTACTTC. This gives the protein CASSERPSSGRGSYEQYF. The chain employs TRBV7-3 and TRBJ2-7, with TRBD2 matching over 12 bases. Germline V lookup: CDR1 SGHTA, CDR2 FQGTGA. The CDR3 has 18 residues. Germline trimming cut 5 bases from V and 3 bases from J; bases unmatched to any gene: 14.

DNA for the CDR3: TGTGCCAGCAGTTCACAACGGACAGGCAGGAATAGCTATGGCTACACCTTC. It specifies CASSSQRTGRNSYGYTF. The chain employs TRBV28 and TRBJ1-2; TRBD1 matches 7 bases. Trimming removed 4 bases from V and 4 bases from J; junction bases left unmatched: 15. Looked up from germline, CDR1 is MDHEN and CDR2 is SYDVKM. The CDR3 is 17 residues long.

This chain links TRBV7-8 with TRBJ2-1, with D perhaps matching TRBD2 (5 bases). Trimming removed 4 bases from V and 7 bases from J, with 17 bases in between. Germline V gene lookup returns CDR1 SGHVS and CDR2 FQNEAQ. CDR3 size: 15 residues. The CDR3 DNA reads as TGTGCCAGCAGCTCCCTGGGGAGTGGAAAAAATGAGCAGTTCTTC. Its translation: CASSSLGSGKNEQFF.

The gene calls are TRBV27 and TRBJ1-2, with D tentatively TRBD1 (5 bases). The CDR3 covers 13 residues. The V gene's germline CDR1 is MNHEY and CDR2 SMNVEV (reference sequence). V was pared by 4 bases and J by 4 bases, with 10 bases between. The CDR3 DNA sequence: TGTGCCAGCAGTTCAAGCGACAGCTATGGCTACACCTTC. Protein product: CASSSSDSYGYTF.

The count of this clone is one. This chain links TRBV25-1 with TRBJ1-3, with D tentatively TRBD1 (6 bases). The germline V gene encodes CDR1 MGHDK and CDR2 SYGVNS. This CDR3 has 13 residues. Trimming cost V 6 bases and J 4 bases, with 10 bases left between them. In DNA form, the CDR3 reads TGTGCCAGCAGCAGGACAGCAGGAAACACCATATATTTT. Translation: CASSRTAGNTIYF.

V and J are TRBV25-1 and TRBJ1-1; D is possibly TRBD1 (5 bases). The CDR3 runs 15 residues. V was pared by 1 base and J by 4 bases, with 13 bases between. The germline V gene has CDR1 MGHDK and CDR2 SYGVNS. CDR3 sequence reads: CASSELGGWITEAFF. DNA for the CDR3: TGTGCCAGCAGTGAATTGGGGGGTTGGATCACTGAAGCTTTCTTT.

The rearrangement uses TRBV5-1 and TRBJ2-1; weak D call: TRBD2 (6 bases). The ends were cut back, 4 bases at V and 4 bases at J, with 21 bases in the middle. This CDR3 has 17 amino acids. In germline, CDR1 is SGHRS, CDR2 YFSETQ. The CDR3 is CASSPTPGLEGYNEQFF. The CDR3 region has the DNA TGCGCCAGCAGCCCCACGCCGGGACTGGAGGGTTACAATGAGCAGTTCTTC.

This clone was found once. The J gene is TRBJ1-5, the V gene TRBV7-6; 9 nucleotides match TRBD1. V dropped 4 bases and J dropped 4; count of bases not matched to a gene: 8. The CDR3 consists of 16 residues. In germline, CDR1 is SGHVS, CDR2 FNYEAQ. CDR3 DNA: TGTGCCAGCAGCTCCCAAGTAGGGACAGGGAATCAGCCCCAGCATTTT. This encodes CASSSQVGTGNQPQHF.